Below are 20 T cell receptor beta chains sequenced from a single sample in a study of T cell clonotyping in hematopoietic cell transplantation. Assay used: immunoSEQ multiplex PCR; TCRdb lists only in-frame clones, some missing. The data show more than 5,500 clones, 86% seen once. Sequences were derived from peripheral blood mononuclear cells, sampled 180 days after allogeneic stem cell transplant. These receptors were obtained from a female patient aged 50-59 years who had an allogeneic stem cell transplant from an unrelated donor, so the T cells may come from the graft donor. Some clones in this sample may be carry-over from other donors' samples.

The chain recombines TRBV6-5 with TRBJ1-4, with D possibly TRBD1 on 6 matching bases. V lost 0 bases, J lost 5 bases, and 7 bases lay in between. Germline CDR1 and CDR2: MNHEY and SVGAGI. The CDR3 covers 14 residues. The CDR3 sequence is CASSYSGQNEKLFF. In DNA form, the CDR3 reads TGTGCCAGCAGTTACTCTGGACAGAATGAAAAACTGTTTTTT.

This chain links TRBV7-9 with TRBJ2-5, with 9 positions matching TRBD1. This CDR3 is built from 15 residues. The germline V gene encodes CDR1 SEHNR and CDR2 FQNEAQ (reference sequence). Trimming at V came to 6 bases and at J to 2 bases, leaving 7 bases not matched to a gene. The CDR3 nucleotides read TGTGCCAGCAGTCTGACAGGGGGGGGTCAAGAGACCCAGTACTTC. It encodes CASSLTGGGQETQYF.

The J gene is TRBJ2-7, the V gene TRBV5-6; 12 bases line up with TRBD2. V was pared by 4 bases and J by 3 bases, with 5 bases of the junction left unmatched. Germline CDR1 reads SGHDT; CDR2 reads YYEEEE. The CDR3 totals 15 residues. The CDR3 sequence: CASSPSGGGLYEQYF. The CDR3 DNA is TGTGCCAGCAGCCCTAGCGGGGGGGGCCTCTACGAGCAGTACTTC.

In this sample, this clone turned up once. V gene TRBV5-8 combines with J gene TRBJ1-2, with TRBD1 as a possible D gene (6 bases). Germline V gene sequence: CDR1 SGHTS, CDR2 YDEGEE. V was cut by 5 bases and J by 8 bases, with 16 bases left in between. The CDR3 sequence is 13 residues long. CDR3 sequence: CASRKAGGAGYTF. DNA for the CDR3: TGTGCCAGCAGAAAAGCCGGGGGCGCCGGCTACACCTTC. Drawing the rest from reference TRBV5-8 and TRBJ1-2, the complete variable domain is EAGVTQSPTHLIKTRGQQATLRCSPISGHTSVYWYQQALGLGLQFLLWYDEGEERNRGNFPPRFSGRQFPNYSSELNVNALELEDSALYLCASRKAGGAGYTFGSGTRLTVV.

The chain employs TRBV5-1 and TRBJ1-1; D is possibly TRBD1 (6 bases). The CDR3 consists of 14 residues. The germline CDR1 and CDR2 sequences are SGHRS and YFSETQ. V was shortened by 4 bases and J by 1 base, with 11 bases between the two germline ends. DNA for the CDR3: TGCGCCAGCAGCCTTCAGGGGCAGAACACTGAAGCTTTCTTT. Protein: CASSLQGQNTEAFF. Drawing the rest from reference TRBV5-1 and TRBJ1-1, the complete variable domain is KAGVTQTPRYLIKTRGQQVTLSCSPISGHRSVSWYQQTPGQGLQFLFEYFSETQRNKGNFPGRFSGRQFSNSRSEMNVSTLELGDSALYLCASSLQGQNTEAFFGQGTRLTVV.

This chain links TRBV7-8 with TRBJ1-1; possibly TRBD1 for D (5 bases). The CDR3 spans 13 residues. Trimming took off 1 base at V and 8 bases at J, with 11 bases between the two ends. CDR1 is SGHVS, CDR2 FQNEAQ, per germline. CDR3 residues: CASSLVRTLEAFF. CDR3 nucleotide sequence: TGTGCCAGCAGCTTAGTTAGGACACTCGAAGCTTTCTTT.

The chain combines TRBV14 with TRBJ2-1, with 7 positions matching TRBD2. This CDR3 contains 15 residues. Germline assignment: CDR1 SGHDN and CDR2 FVKESK. The V gene end was trimmed by 3 bases and the J gene end by 4 bases; junction bases not matched to a gene: 6. DNA of the CDR3: TGTGCCAGCAGCCATCCAGACGGGGGGTACAATGAGCAGTTCTTC. It yields the protein CASSHPDGGYNEQFF.

The rearrangement uses TRBV2 and TRBJ1-5, with D perhaps TRBD1 (5 bases). This CDR3 has 17 residues. CDR1 is SNHLY, CDR2 FYNNEI, per germline. Trimming cost V 6 bases and J 0 bases, with 18 bases left between them. CDR3 in amino acids: CASSRTLGGDSNQPQHF. In DNA form, the CDR3 reads TGTGCCAGCAGCCGTACACTCGGGGGGGATAGCAATCAGCCCCAGCATTTT.

This chain joins TRBV15 and TRBJ2-1; TRBD2 is a possible D gene (6 bases). In germline, CDR1 is LNHNV, CDR2 YYDKDF (reference sequence). Trimming cost V 0 bases and J 8 bases, with 14 bases left between them. CDR3 length: 15 amino acids. The CDR3 protein is CATSRDLGTWDEQFF. The CDR3, as DNA: TGTGCCACCAGCAGAGATCTCGGGACTTGGGATGAGCAGTTCTTC.

The chain has TRBV27 and TRBJ1-1, with D possibly being TRBD1 (6 bases). CDR1 MNHEY and CDR2 SMNVEV come from the germline V gene (reference sequence). The V and J ends lost 4 bases and 0 bases respectively, with 6 bases between them. The CDR3 totals 13 residues. The CDR3 protein is CASSWTVNTEAFF. Here the CDR3 DNA reads TGTGCCAGCAGTTGGACAGTGAACACTGAAGCTTTCTTT.

This clone has only one observation. This rearrangement joins TRBV13 to TRBJ2-1; 9 bases map to TRBD2. Trimming removed 5 bases from V and 4 bases from J; junction bases left unmatched: 9. From germline, CDR1 is PRHDT and CDR2 FYEKMQ (reference sequence). This CDR3 comprises 16 residues. The CDR3 is CASSPQRGALYNEQFF. In DNA, the CDR3 is TGTGCCAGCAGCCCCCAGCGGGGGGCCCTTTACAATGAGCAGTTCTTC. Full variable domain (remainder filled in from reference TRBV13 and TRBJ2-1): AAGVIQSPRHLIKEKRETATLKCYPIPRHDTVYWYQQGPGQDPQFLISFYEKMQSDKGSIPDRFSAQQFSDYHSELNMSSLELGDSALYFCASSPQRGALYNEQFFGPGTRLTVL.

This clone was observed a handful of times. The genes are TRBV7-9 and TRBJ1-1, with 7 bases aligning to TRBD1. From germline, CDR1 is SEHNR and CDR2 FQNEAQ (reference sequence). The CDR3 is 14 residues long. Trimming took 5 bases from V and 2 from J; bases not matched to a gene: 5. The CDR3 region is CASSPRDSNTEAFF. DNA of the CDR3: TGTGCCAGCAGCCCGCGGGACAGCAACACTGAAGCTTTCTTT.

The V call is TRBV10-1, the J call TRBJ1-1; D is possibly TRBD1 (5 bases). V lost 5 bases and J 0 bases, leaving 7 bases between the germline ends. Germline V lookup: CDR1 WNHNN, CDR2 SYGVQD (reference sequence). The CDR3 has 13 amino acids. In nucleotides, the CDR3 is TGCGCCAGCAGTCCGACAGTGAACACTGAAGCTTTCTTT. Residues: CASSPTVNTEAFF.

The J gene is TRBJ2-7, the V gene TRBV4-1; D perhaps matches TRBD1 (6 bases). CDR3 length equals 16 residues. Germline V lookup: CDR1 MGHRA, CDR2 YSYEKL. V shed 1 base and J shed 4 bases, with 17 bases lying between them. The CDR3 region is CASSQGLQGSGYEQYF. CDR3 nucleotides: TGCGCCAGCAGCCAAGGATTACAGGGATCGGGTTACGAGCAGTACTTC.

This clone appeared a few times. This chain connects TRBV7-8 to TRBJ1-4; 7 nucleotides align to TRBD1. J lost 5 bases, V lost 5 bases, and 8 bases had no gene match. The germline CDR1 and CDR2 sequences are SGHVS and FQNEAQ. This CDR3 contains 15 residues. The CDR3, as DNA: TGTGCCAGCAGCAGACAGGACAGGTTGAATGAAAAACTGTTTTTT. It is translated as CASSRQDRLNEKLFF.

V and J are TRBV5-1 and TRBJ1-4, with 8 bases aligning to TRBD1. V dropped 4 bases and J dropped 3; count of bases not matched to a gene: 5. In germline, CDR1 is SGHRS, CDR2 YFSETQ. This CDR3 is 15 amino acids long. Here the CDR3 DNA reads TGCGCCAGCAGCAACCAGGGACAGGCTAATGAAAAACTGTTTTTT. This gives the protein CASSNQGQANEKLFF.

The J gene is TRBJ2-1, the V gene TRBV7-9; no definite D call. V lost 1 base, J lost 3 bases, and 4 bases lay in between. Germline V gene data show CDR1 as SEHNR and CDR2 as FQNEAQ (reference sequence). The CDR3 length is 13 residues. CDR3 residues: CASSLGFYNEQFF. Here the CDR3 DNA reads TGTGCCAGCAGCTTAGGGTTCTACAATGAGCAGTTCTTC. The full variable domain, completed using reference TRBV7-9 and TRBJ2-1, is DTGVSQNPRHKITKRGQNVTFRCDPISEHNRLYWYRQTLGQGPEFLTYFQNEAQLEKSRLLSDRFSAERPKGSFSTLEIQRTEQGDSAMYLCASSLGFYNEQFFGPGTRLTVL.

The rearrangement uses TRBV7-2 and TRBJ1-1; D not certain. CDR3 length: 15 amino acids. Germline CDR1 and CDR2: SGHTA and FQGNSA. Trimming took 1 base from V and 1 from J, leaving 10 bases between them. CDR3 protein: CASSLEQAGNTEAFF. CDR3 in DNA: TGTGCCAGCAGCTTAGAACAAGCAGGGAACACTGAAGCTTTCTTT.

The rearrangement links TRBV7-9 to TRBJ1-2; D not certain. The germline V gene has CDR1 SEHNR and CDR2 FQNEAQ (reference sequence). The CDR3 sequence is 12 residues long. Trimming took 5 bases from V and 5 from J, leaving 9 bases between them. In nucleotides, the CDR3 is TGTGCCAGCAGCCCAGACACGTATGGCTACACCTTC. This codes for CASSPDTYGYTF.

The genes are TRBV5-6 and TRBJ1-5; D is uncertain. Germline V gene data show CDR1 as SGHDT and CDR2 as YYEEEE. Trimming cost V 4 bases and J 7 bases, with 12 bases left between them. This CDR3 contains 13 residues. CDR3 nucleotide sequence: TGTGCCAGCAGCCCCGGACGGGAGCAGCCCCAGCATTTT. Protein: CASSPGREQPQHF.